This T cell receptor (beta chain) came from a study of glioma-infiltrating T cells after dendritic cell vaccination. Study as a whole: Autologous tumor lysate was loaded overnight onto monocyte-derived dendritic cells grown seven days with IL-4 and GM-CSF.

The immunoSEQ assay amplified TCRB CDR3 from up to 2 ug DNA. Amplification used 60 V beta primers and 13 J beta primers. Produced via immunoSEQ multiplex PCR; TCRdb's table is partial and in-frame only. The sample records around 92,000 clones, more than 70% being singletons. Indicated time point: after dendritic cell vaccination, including at tumor progression/relapse. The V gene's germline CDR1 is SGDLS and CDR2 YYNGEE. The length of the CDR3 is 15 residues. V was pared by 0 bases and J by 5 bases, with 11 bases between. This clonotype originated in a human donor with glioblastoma. The V call is TRBV9, the J call TRBJ1-4; perhaps TRBD1 as D (5 bases). Here the sequenced sample was blood, taken after dendritic cell vaccination. CDR3 loop: CASSVATGGNEKLFF. For the CDR3, the DNA is TGTGCCAGCAGCGTAGCTACGGGGGGAAATGAAAAACTGTTTTTT.